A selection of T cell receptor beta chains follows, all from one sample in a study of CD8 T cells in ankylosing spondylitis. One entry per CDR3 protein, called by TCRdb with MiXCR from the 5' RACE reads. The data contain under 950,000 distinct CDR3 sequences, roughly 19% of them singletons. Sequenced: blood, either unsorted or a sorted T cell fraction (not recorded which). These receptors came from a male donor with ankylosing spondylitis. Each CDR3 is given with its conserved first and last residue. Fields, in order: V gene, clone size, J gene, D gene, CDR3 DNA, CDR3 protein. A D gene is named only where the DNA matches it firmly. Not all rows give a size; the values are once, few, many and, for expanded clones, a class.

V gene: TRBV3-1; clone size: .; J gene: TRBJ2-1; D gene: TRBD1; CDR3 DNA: TGTGCCAGCAGCCGTAGGGTACAGGGGGTCAACAATGAGCAGTTCTTC; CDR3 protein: CASSRRVQGVNNEQFF
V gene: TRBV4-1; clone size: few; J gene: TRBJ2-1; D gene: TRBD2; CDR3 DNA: TGCGCCAGCAGCCAAGATTCGAGCGGGATGGGGTACAATGAGCAGTTCTTC; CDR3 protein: CASSQDSSGMGYNEQFF
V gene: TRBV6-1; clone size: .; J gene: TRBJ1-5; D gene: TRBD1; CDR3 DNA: TGTGCCAGCAGATCCCCGGGACAGGGAACTCAGCCCCAGCATTTT; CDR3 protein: CASRSPGQGTQPQHF
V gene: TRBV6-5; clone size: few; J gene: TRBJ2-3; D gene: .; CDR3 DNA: TGTGCCAGCAGTTACTATCAGGGAAGTCAAGATACGCAGTATTTT; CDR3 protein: CASSYYQGSQDTQYF
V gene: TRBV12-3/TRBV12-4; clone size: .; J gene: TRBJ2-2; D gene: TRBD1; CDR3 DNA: TGTGCCAGCACCGGACAGGGGAACACCGGGGAGCTGTTTTTT; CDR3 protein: CASTGQGNTGELFF
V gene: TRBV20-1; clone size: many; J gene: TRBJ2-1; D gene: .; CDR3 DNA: TGCAGTGCTAGGTCAAATGAGCAGTTCTTC; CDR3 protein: CSARSNEQFF
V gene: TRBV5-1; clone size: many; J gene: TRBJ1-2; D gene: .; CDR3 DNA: TGCGCCAGCAGCTTGGGGACATTGAACTATGGCTACACCTTC; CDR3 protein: CASSLGTLNYGYTF
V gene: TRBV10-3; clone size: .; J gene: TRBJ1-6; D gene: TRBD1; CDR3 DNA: TGTGCCATCAAGCTGGACAGGGACAATTCACCCCTCCACTTT; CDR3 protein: CAIKLDRDNSPLHF
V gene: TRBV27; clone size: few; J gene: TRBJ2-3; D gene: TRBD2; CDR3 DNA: TGTGCCAGCGGACTAGTCGAATCCACAGATACGCAGTATTTT; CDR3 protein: CASGLVESTDTQYF
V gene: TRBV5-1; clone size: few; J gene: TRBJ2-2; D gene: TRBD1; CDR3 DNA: TGCGCCAGCAGACCATCGACAGGGGCGGCCGGGGAGCTGTTTTTT; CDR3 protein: CASRPSTGAAGELFF
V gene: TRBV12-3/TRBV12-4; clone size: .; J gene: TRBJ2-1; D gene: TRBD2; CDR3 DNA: TGTGCCAGCAGTTCCCCTCGGATAGCGGGAGAAAAAGGGCACTACAATGAGCAGTTCTTC; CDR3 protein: CASSSPRIAGEKGHYNEQFF
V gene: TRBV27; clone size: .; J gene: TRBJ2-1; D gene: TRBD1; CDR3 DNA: TGTGCCAGCAGTTTTGGGACAGGGGTAAATGAGCAGTTCTTC; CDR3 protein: CASSFGTGVNEQFF
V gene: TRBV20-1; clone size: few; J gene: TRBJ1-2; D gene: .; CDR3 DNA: TGCAGTGCTAGACAGATCCGAAGAGATGGCTACACCTTC; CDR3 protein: CSARQIRRDGYTF
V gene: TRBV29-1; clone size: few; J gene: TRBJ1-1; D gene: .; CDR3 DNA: TGCAGCGCGGACTCGGGGGGGGGCACTGAAGCTTTCTTT; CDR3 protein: CSADSGGGTEAFF
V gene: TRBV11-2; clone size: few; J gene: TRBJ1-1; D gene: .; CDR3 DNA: TGTGCCAGCAGCTTAATCGCCTTGACTGAAGCTTTCTTT; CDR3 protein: CASSLIALTEAFF
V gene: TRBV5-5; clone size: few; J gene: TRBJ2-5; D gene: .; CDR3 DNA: TGTGCCAGCAGCTTGGCCAACAGGGAAGAGACCCAGTACTTC; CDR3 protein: CASSLANREETQYF
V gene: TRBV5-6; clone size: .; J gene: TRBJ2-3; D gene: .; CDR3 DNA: TGTGCCAGCAGCTTGACTAGCACGCAGTATTTT; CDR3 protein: CASSLTSTQYF
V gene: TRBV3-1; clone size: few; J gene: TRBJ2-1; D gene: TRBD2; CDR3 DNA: TGTGCCAGCAGCCCCCGGACTAGCGGCCCCGGGAAGCAGTTCTTC; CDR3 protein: CASSPRTSGPGKQFF
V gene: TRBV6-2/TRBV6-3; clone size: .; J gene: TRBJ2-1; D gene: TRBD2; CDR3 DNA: TGTGCCAGCAGTTACGGTAGCGGGAGCTACAATGAGCAGTTCTTC; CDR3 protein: CASSYGSGSYNEQFF
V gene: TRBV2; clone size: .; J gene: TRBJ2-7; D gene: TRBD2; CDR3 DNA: TGTGCCAGCTTAGCGGGATCCTACGAGCAGTACTTC; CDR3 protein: CASLAGSYEQYF
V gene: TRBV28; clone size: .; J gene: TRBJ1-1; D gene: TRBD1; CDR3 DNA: TGTGCCAGCAGTTTAACCGGGACAGTGGCTGAAGCTTTCTTT; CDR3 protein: CASSLTGTVAEAFF
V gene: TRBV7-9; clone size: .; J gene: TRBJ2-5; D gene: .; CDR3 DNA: TGTGCCAGCAGGCCCCCGCCACAGGGAAGCCAAGAGACCCAGTACTTC; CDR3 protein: CASRPPPQGSQETQYF
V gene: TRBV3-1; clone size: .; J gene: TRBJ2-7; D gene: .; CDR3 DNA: TGTGCCAGCAGCCAAGAGATCAGGGAGTACTACGAGCAGTACTTC; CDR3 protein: CASSQEIREYYEQYF
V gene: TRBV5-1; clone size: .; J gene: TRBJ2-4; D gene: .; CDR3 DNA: TGCGCCAGCAGCTTGGGACAGTCCCTGGGGGACATTCAGTACTTC; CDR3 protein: CASSLGQSLGDIQYF
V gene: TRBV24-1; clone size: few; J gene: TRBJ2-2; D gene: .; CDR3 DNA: TGTGCCACCAAGGGGGGCACCGGGGAGCTGTTTTTT; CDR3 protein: CATKGGTGELFF
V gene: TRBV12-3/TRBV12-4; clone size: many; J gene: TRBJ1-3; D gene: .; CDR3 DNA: TGTGCCAGCAGTTTAGCCTACGGAAACACCATATATTTT; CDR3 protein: CASSLAYGNTIYF
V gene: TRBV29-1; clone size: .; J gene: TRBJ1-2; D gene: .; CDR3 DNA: TGCAGCGTCACCGGGACGAATGGCTACACCTTC; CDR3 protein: CSVTGTNGYTF
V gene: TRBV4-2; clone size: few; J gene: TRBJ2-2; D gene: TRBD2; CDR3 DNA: TGTGCCAGCAGCCAGACCAGCGGGAGAGGGAACACCGGGGAGCTGTTTTTT; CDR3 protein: CASSQTSGRGNTGELFF
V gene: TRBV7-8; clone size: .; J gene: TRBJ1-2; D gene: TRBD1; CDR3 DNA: TGTGCCAGCAGCGTCCGGGACAGGGAGACCTATGGCTACACCTTC; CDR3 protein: CASSVRDRETYGYTF
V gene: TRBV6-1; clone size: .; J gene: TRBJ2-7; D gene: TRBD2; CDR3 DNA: TGTGCCAGCAGTCAACTAGCGGGAGGTGAATACGAGCAGTACTTC; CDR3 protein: CASSQLAGGEYEQYF
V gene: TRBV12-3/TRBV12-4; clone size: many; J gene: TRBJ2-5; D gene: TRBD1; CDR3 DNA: TGTGCCAGCAGCCCCGGGACAGTGCAAGAGACCCAGTACTTC; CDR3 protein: CASSPGTVQETQYF
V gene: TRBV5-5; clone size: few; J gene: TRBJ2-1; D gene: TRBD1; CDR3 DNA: TGTGCCAGCAGCTTGGAGGGACAGCAATACAATGAGCAGTTCTTC; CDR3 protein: CASSLEGQQYNEQFF
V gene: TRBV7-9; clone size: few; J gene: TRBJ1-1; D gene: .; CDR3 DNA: TGTGCCAGCAGCTTCCAGGGGTTGGGCACTGAAGCTTTCTTT; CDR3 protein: CASSFQGLGTEAFF
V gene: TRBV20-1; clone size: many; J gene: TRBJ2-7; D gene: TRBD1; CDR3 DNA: TGCAGTGCGGACCCCGGGACAGGGGCCTACGAGCAGTACTTC; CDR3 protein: CSADPGTGAYEQYF
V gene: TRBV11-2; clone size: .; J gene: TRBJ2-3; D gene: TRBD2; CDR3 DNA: TGTGCCAGCAGCTTAGCCTCGGGAGGAGCAGATACGCAGTATTTT; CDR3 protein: CASSLASGGADTQYF
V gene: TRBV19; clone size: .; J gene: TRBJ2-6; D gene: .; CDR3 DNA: TGTGCCAGTAGTCTTTGGAACTCTGGGGCCAACGTCCTGACTTTC; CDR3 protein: CASSLWNSGANVLTF
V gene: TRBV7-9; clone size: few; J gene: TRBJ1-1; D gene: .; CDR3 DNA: TGTGCCAGCAGCTTATCGACCCAACCAGAAGCTTTCTTT; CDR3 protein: CASSLSTQPEAFF
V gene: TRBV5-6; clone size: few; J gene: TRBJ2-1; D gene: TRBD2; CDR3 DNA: TGTGCCAGCAGCTTGGTACGGGAGGGGATATACAATGAGCAGTTCTTC; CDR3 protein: CASSLVREGIYNEQFF
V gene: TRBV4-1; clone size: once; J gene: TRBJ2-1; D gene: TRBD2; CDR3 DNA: TGCGCCAGCAGCCAAGCAGCTGCGACTAGCGGGAGATGGGATGAGCAGTTCTTC; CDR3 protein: CASSQAAATSGRWDEQFF
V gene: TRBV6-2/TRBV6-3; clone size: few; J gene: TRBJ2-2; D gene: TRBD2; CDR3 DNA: TGTGCCAGCAGCCGGGATCGGAGCGGGGGCACCGGGGAGCTGTTTTTT; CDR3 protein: CASSRDRSGGTGELFF
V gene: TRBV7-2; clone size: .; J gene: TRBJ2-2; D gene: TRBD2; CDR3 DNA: TGTGCCAGCAGCTTTAGCGGGGGCCGGAACACCGGGGAGCTGTTTTTT; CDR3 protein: CASSFSGGRNTGELFF
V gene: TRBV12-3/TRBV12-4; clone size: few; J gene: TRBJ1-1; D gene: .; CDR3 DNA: TGTGCCAGCAGTTATACTTACTCCCCTGAAGCTTTCTTT; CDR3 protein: CASSYTYSPEAFF
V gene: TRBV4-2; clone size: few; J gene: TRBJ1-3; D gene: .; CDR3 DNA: TGTGCCAGCAGCCAAGACTGGAGCTCTGGAAACACCATATATTTT; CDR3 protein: CASSQDWSSGNTIYF
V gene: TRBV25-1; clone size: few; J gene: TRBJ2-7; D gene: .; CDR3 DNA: TGTGCCAGCAGTGATGTACTCAGGGTCTACGAAGGGCAGTACTTC; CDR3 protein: CASSDVLRVYEGQYF
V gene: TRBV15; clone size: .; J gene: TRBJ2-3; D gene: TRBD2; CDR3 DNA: TGTGCCACCAGCTGGACTAGTTTCGGTACAGATACGCAGTATTTT; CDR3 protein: CATSWTSFGTDTQYF
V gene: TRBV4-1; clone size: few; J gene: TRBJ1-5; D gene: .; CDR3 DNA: TGCGCCAGCAGCCAAGATCGCGGGGGAGGGCAGCCCCAGCATTTT; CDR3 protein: CASSQDRGGGQPQHF
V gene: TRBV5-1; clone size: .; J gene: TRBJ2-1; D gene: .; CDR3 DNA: TGCGCCAGCAGCTGGGGACTCCCCAATGAGCAGTTCTTC; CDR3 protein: CASSWGLPNEQFF
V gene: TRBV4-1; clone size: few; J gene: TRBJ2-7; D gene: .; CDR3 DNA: TGCGCCAGCAGCCAAGATCATCAAGAGGGGTACGAGCAGTACTTC; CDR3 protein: CASSQDHQEGYEQYF
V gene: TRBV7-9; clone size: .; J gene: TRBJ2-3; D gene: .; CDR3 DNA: TGTGCCAGCAGCTTATTTCCCCCTTCCACAGATACGCAGTATTTT; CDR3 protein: CASSLFPPSTDTQYF
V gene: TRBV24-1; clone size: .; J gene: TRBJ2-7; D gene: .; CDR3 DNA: TGTGCCACCAGTGATCCCACAGGGCACCCCTACGAGCAGTACTTC; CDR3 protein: CATSDPTGHPYEQYF
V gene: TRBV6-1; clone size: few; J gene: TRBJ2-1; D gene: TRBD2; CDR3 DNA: TGTGCCACCAATCCGACTAGCGGGGTCTACAATGAGCAGTTCTTC; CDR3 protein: CATNPTSGVYNEQFF
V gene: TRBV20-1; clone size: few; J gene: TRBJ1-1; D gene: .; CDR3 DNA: TGCAGTGCTAGAGATGAAGGGATTGAAGCTTTCTTT; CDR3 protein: CSARDEGIEAFF
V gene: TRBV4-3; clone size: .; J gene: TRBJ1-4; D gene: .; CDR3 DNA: TGCGCCAGCAGCCCCACGGTTGGGGGGCCTGGAAAACTGTTTTTT; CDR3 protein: CASSPTVGGPGKLFF
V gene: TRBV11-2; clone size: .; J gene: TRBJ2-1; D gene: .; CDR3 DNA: TGTGCCAGCAGCTTAGTTGGGGGTACTCATGAGCAGTTCTTC; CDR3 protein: CASSLVGGTHEQFF
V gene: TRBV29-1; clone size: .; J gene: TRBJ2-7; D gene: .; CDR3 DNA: TGCAGCGTTGAGAGGGCTGAGGACTACGAGCAGTACTTC; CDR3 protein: CSVERAEDYEQYF